There are many counts of the clone carrying this TCR beta chain. The germline V gene has CDR1 MNHEY and CDR2 SMNVEV (reference sequence). CDR3 size: 15 residues. V was shortened by 6 bases and J by 0 bases, with 13 bases between the two germline ends. The TCRbeta library was prepared with unique molecular identifiers. TCRdb ran MiXCR on the PCR reads and lists one entry per CDR3 protein. The table has about 27,000 distinct CDR3 sequences, under 8% seen once. This entry is derived from a study of T-cell reconstitution after alpha-beta-depleted transplantation in children. The TCR was taken from a male patient younger than 18 who had a stem cell transplant for acute myeloid leukemia, so the T cells may come from the graft donor. This chain connects TRBV27 to TRBJ2-3; D call uncertain. The sequenced sample was PBMCs, mostly from graft donor cells, obtained 180 days after TCRalphabeta/CD19-depleted stem cell transplant. CDR3: CASRDSPPSTDTQYF. CDR3 nucleotides: TGTGCCAGCAGAGACTCCCCTCCTAGCACAGATACGCAGTATTTT.